These T cell receptor beta chains were read from a single sample in a study of blood T cells in healthy people across ages. TCRdb reanalysed the 5' RACE reads using MiXCR and keeps one entry per CDR3 protein. The data hold 1.4 million or so distinct CDR3 sequences, with approximately 43% observed a single time. The sequencing input was blood. These receptors all come from a woman between 18 and 30 years old in good health. The CDR3 runs from the conserved cysteine through the conserved F or W. A D gene is named only where the DNA matches it firmly.

>TRBV7-2|15|NA
CASNPSRLRMGEQYF
>TRBV29-1|14|TRBD2
CSVDRREKPDTQYF
>TRBV9|14|NA
CASSAGADSYEQYF
>TRBV4-3|17|TRBD2
CASSQWTSGRYGGELFF
>TRBV7-3|14|NA
CASSLKGGASEAFF
>TRBV25-1|13|NA
CASSEWGKSPLHF
>TRBV20-1|17|NA
CSAPGGPTPGLNTEAFF
>TRBV29-1|11|NA
CSARLGVAAFF
>TRBV20-1|15|NA
CSAGGHLRTNQPQHF
>TRBV3-1|15|NA
CASSQRRTTYNEQYF
>TRBV7-9|15|NA
CASSSWARSTDTQYF
>TRBV6-2/TRBV6-3|17|NA
CASSYSRAGISNQPQHF
>TRBV6-5|14|TRBD1
CASSDLQGVGEAFF
>TRBV4-3|15|NA
CASSQEGSLTSPLHF
>TRBV7-2|13|TRBD1
CASSGGQGLIQYF
>TRBV24-1|14|TRBD1
CATSKGQASDEQYF
>TRBV29-1|14|TRBD1
CSVDQGDAYNEQFF
>TRBV29-1|14|TRBD1
CSVSGTGDKNIQYF
>TRBV13|15|NA
CASSLRGSSIYEQYF
>TRBV12-3/TRBV12-4|14|TRBD2
CATIGLAGIDEQYF
>TRBV9|15|NA
CASTDSSALYNEQFF
>TRBV6-2/TRBV6-3|12|NA
CASSYYRGEQFF
>TRBV5-1|14|NA
CASSLFGFHYEQYF
>TRBV6-2/TRBV6-3|15|NA
CASSGGSLSYNEQFF
>TRBV20-1|13|NA
CSATQQWNNEQFF
>TRBV4-3|17|NA
CASSHPKGWRLQETQYF
>TRBV28|16|NA
CASKEGGIWTQETQYF
>TRBV4-3|15|NA
CASSQVSSSSYEQYF
>TRBV12-3/TRBV12-4|14|NA
CASSPGQRGDTQYF
>TRBV6-5|15|NA
CASSQTETRTGEQFF
>TRBV12-3/TRBV12-4|15|NA
CASSFSASSTDTQYF
>TRBV9|15|TRBD1
CASSEGQSSSYEQYF
>TRBV4-1|14|NA
CASSQGPGNEKLFF
>TRBV29-1|14|TRBD2
CSVNSGGAPGELFF
>TRBV6-5|15|TRBD2
CASSYSSGQPDEQFF
>TRBV3-1|15|NA
CASSQGRGTFRLQYF
>TRBV9|15|NA
CASSAQTGPVGGYTF